Sequencing of this T cell receptor beta chain was carried out in a study of blood T cell repertoires in COVID-19. Study information: COVID-19 samples collected from the United States, Italy and Spain covered acute and convalescent phases. PBMCs, B-cell-depleted T cells, or T cells were the source of the cDNA or gDNA that made up the material.

The CDR3 contains 19 residues. Germline loops: CDR1 LGHNT, CDR2 FRNRAP. V lost 5 bases and J 1 base, leaving 26 bases between the germline ends. In the authors' methods: Reference gene primers were amplified, and this amplification served to estimate nucleated cell counts. Measured with immunoSEQ multiplex PCR; TCRdb has only the in-frame clones, and not every one. V and J calls and clone size follow that table, whereas D and trimming were derived from the DNA. This sample yields nearly 250,000 clones, of which roughly 79% are seen a single time; 1.9% belongs to the top ten. Sequencing was done on a sample of peripheral blood. The genes are TRBV12-5 and TRBJ2-5, with a possible D match to TRBD2 (5 bases). This clonotype was obtained from a woman aged 80 or over with acute or convalescent COVID-19. CDR3 sequence (DNA): TGTGCTAGTGGTAAGCTGCTCGGTTCCGATACCGGGATCCAAGAGACCCAGTACTTC. Amino acids: CASGKLLGSDTGIQETQYF.